This note documents a single T cell receptor (beta chain) sequence. Its target is not known. The CDR3 is made up of 14 amino acids. In germline, CDR1 is SGHDT, CDR2 YYEEEE. The germline V and J ends were trimmed by 5 bases and 0 bases, with 11 bases remaining between them. The data were obtained in a study of CD8+ T cells in alopecia areata. Study-level findings and limits: Researchers reported that TCR sharing among patients proved less clear than in mice, possibly HLA-linked.

It was cDNA, reverse transcribed from extracted RNA, that served as the sequencing template. Some clones are missing from TCRdb's copy, which holds only in-frame ones; the method was immunoSEQ multiplex PCR. The sample records about 200,000 clones, more than 55% being singletons. Sequences were obtained from CD8+ T cells sorted from blood. This TCR was sampled from a human donor in good health. This rearrangement joins TRBV5-6 to TRBJ1-1; D is possibly TRBD1 (6 bases). As DNA, the CDR3 is TGTGCCAGCAGAGGAGGGGGAGTGAACACTGAAGCTTTCTTT. Translated, it gives CASRGGGVNTEAFF.